The clone carrying this T cell receptor (beta chain) was seen a handful of times. Antigen specificity is unknown. The sample belongs to a study of T cells after yellow fever vaccination. Study as a whole: SMART-Seq v4 Ultra Low Input prepared libraries from low-cell fractions. Study conclusions and caveats: Most clones from primary vaccination resurfaced after the booster (about 95% CD4, around 90% CD8).

A single record per CDR3 protein comes from TCRdb applying MiXCR to the 5' RACE reads. Of some 300,000 distinct CDR3 sequences listed, 8.1% are singletons. The CDR3 runs 13 residues. V was trimmed by 0 bases and J by 4 bases, leaving 7 bases between them. Germline lookup yields CDR1 DFQATT and CDR2 SNEGSKA (reference sequence). This receptor was obtained from a man between 18 and 35 years old who received the YFV17D yellow fever vaccine. The gene calls are TRBV20-1 and TRBJ1-3; D gene unclear. Sequencing used PBMCs, obtained roughly 46 days after the first yellow fever vaccination. CDR3 loop: CSAREVAGNTIYF. The CDR3 nucleotides read TGCAGTGCTAGAGAAGTCGCCGGAAACACCATATATTTT.